Listed below are T cell receptor beta chains from one sample, sequenced in a study of OX40 agonist ivuxolimab in advanced cancers. Some clones are missing from TCRdb's copy, which holds only in-frame ones; the method was immunoSEQ multiplex PCR. Of roughly 48,000 clones detected, 75% to 85% appear once; the ten largest clones hold less than 2%. This specimen consisted of CD4+ or CD8+ T cells sorted from blood, obtained in a trial of the OX40 agonist ivuxolimab. These receptors were collected from an adult with an advanced solid tumor such as melanoma, head and neck, liver or kidney cancer. Each CDR3 is given with its conserved first and last residue. D genes are given only for firm matches. Expanded clones are given a class, and other clones once, few, many or no size at all.

clone size | D gene | J gene | V gene | CDR3 DNA | CDR3 protein
NA | NA | TRBJ2-2 | TRBV6-1 | TGTGCCAGCAGTGCCTCCGGGACATTCAACACCGGGGAGCTGTTTTTT | CASSASGTFNTGELFF
NA | NA | TRBJ2-4 | TRBV27 | TGTGCCAGCAGTAGCTCGGGGCAGAACCTAGCCAAAAACATTCAGTACTTC | CASSSSGQNLAKNIQYF
NA | NA | TRBJ2-2 | TRBV11-3 | TGTGCCAGCAGCTTACATGCACAAAACACCGGGGAGCTGTTTTTT | CASSLHAQNTGELFF
NA | NA | TRBJ2-1 | TRBV18 | TGTGCCAGCTCACCAAAGGGACTTACGGACTACAATGAGCAGTTCTTC | CASSPKGLTDYNEQFF
NA | NA | TRBJ1-4 | TRBV19 | TGTGCCAGTAGTTCAGGAGGCGCAGGCGAAAAACTGTTTTTT | CASSSGGAGEKLFF
NA | NA | TRBJ1-1 | TRBV6-4 | TGTGCCAGCAGTGGGGGGGGCAGGGGTTACGCCGACGCTGAAGCTTTCTTT | CASSGGGRGYADAEAFF
NA | TRBD1 | TRBJ1-4 | TRBV28 | TGTGCCAGCAGTTCGAAGGCGATGTTGGCGACCAGGGGGGAAAAACTGTTTTTT | CASSSKAMLATRGEKLFF
NA | NA | TRBJ1-1 | TRBV11-2 | TGTGCCAGCAGCCCTTGGGGCAACACTGAAGCTTTCTTT | CASSPWGNTEAFF
NA | TRBD1 | TRBJ1-2 | TRBV27 | TGTGCCAGCAGTAAAAAGCCGGGACAGGGCTTGCATGGCTACACCTTC | CASSKKPGQGLHGYTF
NA | TRBD2 | TRBJ2-5 | TRBV9 | TGTGCCAGCAGCGGCAGCGGGCGGGAGTGGGAGACCCAGTACTTC | CASSGSGREWETQYF
once | NA | TRBJ1-2 | TRBV6-6 | TGTGCCAGCAGTCACCGGGACGGCGCCGTCTACTTC | CASSHRDGAVYF
NA | TRBD2 | TRBJ2-1 | TRBV5-1 | TGCGCCAGCAGCCCGTTCGGGAGGGCCGGGGATGAGCAGTTCTTC | CASSPFGRAGDEQFF